This T cell receptor beta chain is drawn from a study of beta chain features in type 1 diabetes. Study-wide results and caveats: TCRB CDR3s were moderately but significantly shorter in Type 1 diabetes patients in all four CD4+ subsets.

The CDR3 consists of 15 residues. CDR1 is SGHRS and CDR2 is YFSETQ in the germline V gene. TCRB transcripts that were expressed got sequenced, as all of the isolated RNA had been reverse transcribed. Profiled with immunoSEQ multiplex PCR; TCRdb holds only in-frame clones, not every one. The sample consists of approximately 44,000 clones, roughly 70% of them appearing once. As for this clone: Antigen unknown. One end of the junction fails to match germline, which may point to a read error.

Sequenced: Tregs from blood. The sequence came from a woman under 30 with type 1 diabetes. This rearrangement joins TRBV5-1 to TRBJ2-1; 11 nucleotides match TRBD2. CDR3 amino acids: CASSGGTSGYNEQLF. In DNA form, the CDR3 reads TGCGCCAGCAGCGGAGGGACTAGCGGCTACAATGAGCAGCTCTTC.